The 23 T cell receptor beta chains presented below share a single source sample, sequenced in a study of T cell changes during pregnancy in multiple sclerosis. TCRdb's table, derived via immunoSEQ multiplex PCR, lists solely in-frame clones and lacks some. The data show approximately 70,000 clones, 80% to 90% seen once. Sequenced material: peripheral blood, taken in the first trimester of pregnancy. These receptors were taken from a female donor in good health, enrolled as a control in a pregnancy study.

This chain uses TRBV19 with TRBJ1-3; D is unclear. Trimming took off 0 bases at V and 0 bases at J, with 9 bases between the two ends. The CDR3 totals 16 residues. Germline-derived CDR1 and CDR2 are LNHDA and SQIVND (reference sequence). The CDR3 coding sequence is TGTGCCAGTAGTATAGAACGGAGAAGCTCTGGAAACACCATATATTTT. Protein product: CASSIERRSSGNTIYF.

This clone was counted between two and nine times. The rearrangement joins TRBV30 to TRBJ2-7; 10 bases fit TRBD2. Germline V gene data show CDR1 as GTSNPN and CDR2 as SVGIG (reference sequence). This CDR3 has 13 amino acids. V gave up 3 bases and J gave up 6 bases; unmatched junction bases: 5. The CDR3 region is CAWRSSGRPEQYF. The CDR3, as DNA: TGTGCCTGGAGAAGTAGCGGGAGGCCCGAGCAGTACTTC.

The V gene is TRBV11-2, the J gene TRBJ2-1, with 12 bases lining up with TRBD2. Germline CDR1 SGHAT, CDR2 FQNNGV. The CDR3 totals 15 residues. V shed 3 bases and J 7 bases; nucleotides not matched to a gene: 4. CDR3 sequence reads: CASSFWTSGMNEQFF. DNA of the CDR3: TGTGCCAGCAGCTTCTGGACTAGCGGGATGAATGAGCAGTTCTTC.

The genes are TRBV7-8 and TRBJ1-6; D not certain. The CDR3 is 16 amino acids. From germline, CDR1 is SGHVS and CDR2 FQNEAQ. Between the trimmed V and J ends, which lost 5 bases and 0 bases, there was a span of 11 bases. This CDR3 is CASSPQPGSYNSPLHF. In DNA form, the CDR3 reads TGTGCCAGCAGCCCCCAGCCGGGCTCCTATAATTCACCCCTCCACTTT.

The CDR3 spells CASSLGGAPGEYYEQYF. For the CDR3, the DNA is TGTGCCAGCAGCTTAGGAGGGGCCCCAGGGGAATACTACGAGCAGTACTTC. This chain uses TRBV7-2 with TRBJ2-7, with D possibly TRBD1 on 6 matching bases. Germline V CDR1 and CDR2: SGHTA, FQGNSA. V was trimmed by 1 base and J by 3 bases, leaving 19 bases between them. This CDR3 is built from 17 residues.

In this sample, this clone turned up once. The sample has other DNA sequences that encode this CDR3 too. The chain links TRBV7-9 to TRBJ2-7; 7 bases line up with TRBD1. The CDR3 is made up of 12 amino acids. The germline CDR1 and CDR2 sequences are SEHNR and FQNEAQ (reference sequence). Trimming cost V 11 bases and J 6 bases; bases outside gene matches: 10. This CDR3 reads CASSLGGAEQYF. The CDR3 region has the DNA TGTGCCTCCAGCCTAGGGGGCGCCGAGCAGTACTTC.

The chain carries TRBV6-5 and TRBJ1-2; D may be TRBD1 (5 bases). CDR3 length: 16 residues. Per germline, CDR1 MNHEY and CDR2 SVGAGI. V shed 0 bases and J shed 3 bases, with 14 bases lying between them. CDR3 protein: CASSYSGSQGYYGYTF. DNA for the CDR3: TGTGCCAGCAGTTACTCGGGATCCCAGGGATACTATGGCTACACCTTC.

This sequence joins TRBV5-1 and TRBJ1-1, with D hard to call. Germline V lookup: CDR1 SGHRS, CDR2 YFSETQ. CDR3 length: 14 residues. V was pared by 1 base and J by 0 bases, with 7 bases between. The CDR3 nucleotides read TGCGCCAGCAGCTTGTTGTCTTTGAACACTGAAGCTTTCTTT. As protein: CASSLLSLNTEAFF.

The chain joins TRBV7-9 to TRBJ1-2, with a weak D call TRBD1 (5 bases). Germline values: CDR1 SEHNR, CDR2 FQNEAQ (reference sequence). This CDR3 comprises 12 residues. V was pared by 2 bases and J by 4 bases, with 5 bases between. The CDR3 is CASSLQGYGYTF. The CDR3 DNA reads TGTGCCAGCAGCTTACAGGGCTATGGCTACACCTTC. The full variable domain, completed using reference TRBV7-9 and TRBJ1-2, is DTGVSQNPRHKITKRGQNVTFRCDPISEHNRLYWYRQTLGQGPEFLTYFQNEAQLEKSRLLSDRFSAERPKGSFSTLEIQRTEQGDSAMYLCASSLQGYGYTFGSGTRLTVV.

There are a few counts of this clone. This chain joins TRBV7-9 and TRBJ2-7, with D perhaps matching TRBD1 (5 bases). V shed 5 bases and J shed 0 bases, with 8 bases lying between them. The CDR3 spans 13 residues. Germline loops: CDR1 SEHNR, CDR2 FQNEAQ (reference sequence). CDR3 region: CASSRDSSYEQYF. DNA of the CDR3: TGTGCCAGCAGCCGCGACAGCTCCTACGAGCAGTACTTC.

This chain links TRBV7-9 with TRBJ2-3; 7 nucleotides align to TRBD2. In germline, CDR1 is SEHNR, CDR2 FQNEAQ (reference sequence). CDR3 length: 15 amino acids. V shed 1 base and J 3 bases; nucleotides not matched to a gene: 4. CDR3 amino acids: CASSLVAGQTDTQYF. The CDR3 DNA reads as TGTGCCAGCAGCTTAGTAGCGGGTCAAACAGATACGCAGTATTTT.

The chain couples TRBV6-1 to TRBJ2-3, with 8 bases aligning to TRBD2. From germline, CDR1 is MNHNS and CDR2 SASEGT. The V segment lost 5 bases and the J segment 0 bases; nucleotides outside the gene matches: 4. The CDR3 spans 15 residues. This CDR3 reads CASSFIAGSTDTQYF. CDR3 in DNA: TGTGCCAGCAGTTTTATAGCGGGGAGCACAGATACGCAGTATTTT.

This rearrangement joins TRBV28 to TRBJ2-7; 10 bases agree with TRBD1. The CDR3 totals 15 residues. The J segment lost 3 bases and the V segment lost 3 bases, leaving 5 bases of the junction unmatched. In germline, CDR1 is MDHEN, CDR2 SYDVKM. The chain's CDR3 is CASSFRTGGDYEQYF. In nucleotides, the CDR3 is TGTGCCAGCAGTTTTAGGACAGGGGGGGACTACGAGCAGTACTTC. Full variable domain (outside the CDR3, taken from reference TRBV28 and TRBJ2-7): DVKVTQSSRYLVKRTGEKVFLECVQDMDHENMFWYRQDPGLGLRLIYFSYDVKMKEKGDIPEGYSVSREKKERFSLILESASTNQTSMYLCASSFRTGGDYEQYFGPGTRLTVT.

The rearrangement joins TRBV11-2 to TRBJ1-2, with D possibly matching TRBD1 (5 bases). Trimming cost V 2 bases and J 6 bases, with 22 bases left between them. The germline V gene has CDR1 SGHAT and CDR2 FQNNGV. The CDR3 runs 17 residues. The CDR3 here is CASSLQSIFGRDDGYTF. The CDR3 DNA is TGTGCCAGCAGCTTACAATCGATCTTTGGCAGGGATGATGGCTACACCTTC.

V is TRBV6-5 and J is TRBJ2-7, with TRBD2 matching 12 bases. Germline V gene sequence: CDR1 MNHEY, CDR2 SVGAGI. The CDR3 has 14 residues. Trimming at V came to 8 bases and at J to 2 bases, leaving 4 bases not matched to a gene. The CDR3 DNA reads as TGTGCCAGCCAGACTAGCGGGGGTCCCTACGAGCAGTACTTC. Its translation: CASQTSGGPYEQYF.

The V gene is TRBV18, the J gene TRBJ1-1; TRBD1 might be the D (5 bases). V lost 5 bases to trimming and J lost 1 base, with 8 bases between them. The CDR3 totals 13 residues. Germline lookup yields CDR1 KGHSH and CDR2 LQKENI. CDR3 in DNA: TGTGCCAGCTCAGAAGACAGGAACACTGAAGCTTTCTTT. Residues: CASSEDRNTEAFF.

On this clone itself: One end of the junction fails to match germline, which may point to a read error. The genes are TRBV27 and TRBJ2-5, with TRBD2 matching over 8 bases. The CDR3 totals 14 residues. The germline V gene encodes CDR1 MNHEY and CDR2 SMNVEV (reference sequence). In DNA form, the CDR3 reads TGTGCCACCTCCGCCACTAGCGGACAAGGGACCCAGTACTTC. Amino acid sequence: CATSATSGQGTQYF.

The chain joins TRBV30 to TRBJ2-1; perhaps TRBD1 as D (5 bases). The V end was cut by 2 bases, the J end by 2 bases, with 10 bases between. CDR1 and CDR2 from the germline V gene are GTSNPN and SVGIG (reference sequence). CDR3 length: 14 amino acids. DNA of the CDR3: TGTGCCTGGAGTACAGGCGTTCCCTACAATGAGCAGTTCTTC. Its translation is CAWSTGVPYNEQFF.

This chain links TRBV7-9 with TRBJ1-2, with 9 bases aligning to TRBD1. The J segment lost 8 bases and the V segment lost 5 bases, leaving 6 bases of the junction unmatched. CDR3 length equals 13 residues. CDR1 is SEHNR, CDR2 FQNEAQ, per germline (reference sequence). In DNA, the CDR3 is TGTGCCAGCAGCCCCGGACAGGGGAAGGGCTACACCTTC. Translated, it gives CASSPGQGKGYTF.

The J gene is TRBJ1-2, the V gene TRBV18, with 10 bases aligning to TRBD1. Germline assignment: CDR1 KGHSH and CDR2 LQKENI. The ends lost 5 bases at V and 5 bases at J; junction bases unmatched: 17. The CDR3 has 18 residues. CDR3 loop: CASSSGTGDAPKRYGYTF. The CDR3 DNA reads TGTGCCAGCTCATCAGGGACAGGGGACGCGCCGAAGAGGTATGGCTACACCTTC.

The chain employs TRBV6-5 and TRBJ1-6; 10 bases fit TRBD1. The germline V gene has CDR1 MNHEY and CDR2 SVGAGI. The CDR3 spans 14 residues. The trim removed 6 bases at V and 10 bases at J, leaving 6 bases unmatched. CDR3 DNA sequence: TGTGCCAGCAGCCTCGGGACAGGGGCGTCACCCCTCCACTTT. Translating gives CASSLGTGASPLHF.

V and J are TRBV27 and TRBJ2-2, with TRBD2 matching over 8 bases. CDR1 MNHEY and CDR2 SMNVEV come from the germline V gene (reference sequence). The CDR3 loop spans 15 amino acids. The ends lost 5 bases at V and 6 bases at J; junction bases unmatched: 8. The CDR3 nucleotides are TGTGCCAGCAGTGGATATAGCGGGGTCCCCGGGGAGCTGTTTTTT. It encodes CASSGYSGVPGELFF.

The chain uses TRBV7-9 and TRBJ2-2, with 8 bases that match TRBD1. The CDR3 has 16 amino acids. With V trimmed by 4 bases and J by 4 bases, 8 bases remained unmatched. From germline, CDR1 is SEHNR and CDR2 FQNEAQ (reference sequence). The CDR3 loop reads CASSSAKTGATGELFF. The CDR3 DNA is TGTGCCAGCAGCTCCGCGAAGACAGGGGCCACCGGGGAGCTGTTTTTT. The full variable domain, with the rest looked up from reference TRBV7-9 and TRBJ2-2, is DTGVSQNPRHKITKRGQNVTFRCDPISEHNRLYWYRQTLGQGPEFLTYFQNEAQLEKSRLLSDRFSAERPKGSFSTLEIQRTEQGDSAMYLCASSSAKTGATGELFFGEGSRLTVL.